Following are 22 T cell receptor beta chains from one sample sequenced in a study of blood T cell repertoires in COVID-19. The assay was immunoSEQ multiplex PCR, and TCRdb's table has in-frame clones only and misses some. The sample has 200,000 to 300,000 clones; 70% to 90% are singletons. Material: peripheral blood. Source of these receptors: a woman in her forties with acute or convalescent COVID-19.

This chain connects TRBV9 to TRBJ1-2, with D tentatively TRBD1 (6 bases). This CDR3 contains 15 residues. Germline CDR1 is SGDLS and CDR2 is YYNGEE. The V and J ends lost 4 bases and 8 bases respectively, with 21 bases between them. CDR3 residues: CASSPLDRNSWGYTF. The CDR3 bases are TGTGCCAGCAGCCCCTTAGACAGGAATTCTTGGGGCTACACCTTC.

This rearrangement joins TRBV24-1 to TRBJ2-3; 9 bases agree with TRBD1. V shed 4 bases, J shed 4 bases, and the junction held 8 bases outside the gene matches. CDR3 size: 16 residues. Per germline, CDR1 KGHDR and CDR2 SFDVKD. The CDR3 region has the DNA TGTGCCACCAGTGACCCCACCGGGACAGGGTCAGATACGCAGTATTTT. Its protein product is CATSDPTGTGSDTQYF.

This sequence joins TRBV7-2 and TRBJ2-3, with 7 bases lining up with TRBD1. CDR3 length equals 14 residues. CDR1 is SGHTA and CDR2 is FQGNSA in the germline V gene. V lost 5 bases to trimming and J lost 2 bases; unmatched junction nucleotides: 4. CDR3: CASSPGQVTDTQYF. Here the CDR3 DNA reads TGTGCCAGCAGCCCAGGACAGGTCACAGATACGCAGTATTTT. Using reference TRBV7-2 and TRBJ2-3 for the parts outside the CDR3, the full variable domain is GAGVSQSPSNKVTEKGKDVELRCDPISGHTALYWYRQSLGQGLEFLIYFQGNSAPDKSGLPSDRFSAERTGGSVSTLTIQRTQQEDSAVYLCASSPGQVTDTQYFGPGTRLTVL.

The rearrangement joins TRBV7-2 to TRBJ2-1, with a weak D call TRBD2 (6 bases). Germline V CDR1 and CDR2: SGHTA, FQGNSA. CDR3 length: 16 residues. Trimming pared 5 bases from V and 6 bases from J, leaving 20 bases between. The CDR3 here is CASSRAGTLASNEQFF. Here the CDR3 DNA reads TGTGCCAGCAGCCGTGCGGGGACCCTAGCGAGCAATGAGCAGTTCTTC.

The rearrangement joins TRBV18 to TRBJ2-1, with 7 bases aligning to TRBD1. Germline trimming cut 3 bases from V and 4 bases from J; bases unmatched to any gene: 9. This CDR3 is 16 amino acids long. Germline CDR1 and CDR2: KGHSH and LQKENI. DNA of the CDR3: TGTGCCAGCTCACCGTCCCGGACAGGTTCTTACAATGAGCAGTTCTTC. It codes for CASSPSRTGSYNEQFF. The full variable domain, in which reference TRBV18 and TRBJ2-1 provide the parts outside the CDR3, is NAGVMQNPRHLVRRRGQEARLRCSPMKGHSHVYWYRQLPEEGLKFMVYLQKENIIDESGMPKERFSAEFPKEGPSILRIQQVVRGDSAAYFCASSPSRTGSYNEQFFGPGTRLTVL.

This chain links TRBV9 with TRBJ1-1, with 8 bases aligning to TRBD1. Per the germline V gene, CDR1 is SGDLS and CDR2 is YYNGEE. With V trimmed by 4 bases and J by 7 bases, 9 bases remained unmatched. This CDR3 has 14 residues. The CDR3 region has the DNA TGTGCCAGCAGCCCCGAGACGGGACAGGTTGAAGCTTTCTTT. As protein: CASSPETGQVEAFF.

The chain joins TRBV7-9 to TRBJ2-1; tentatively, D is TRBD1 (5 bases). Germline V gene data show CDR1 as SEHNR and CDR2 as FQNEAQ (reference sequence). The V and J ends lost 5 bases and 1 base respectively, with 9 bases between them. The CDR3 length is 14 residues. The CDR3 protein is CASSPQGSYNEQFF. The CDR3 coding sequence is TGTGCCAGCAGCCCTCAGGGTTCCTACAATGAGCAGTTCTTC.

This clone was observed a single time. The gene calls are TRBV9 and TRBJ1-3, with 8 bases identical to TRBD1. CDR3 length equals 18 residues. Unmatched junction bases numbered 8, after V lost 0 bases and J lost 0 bases. Germline CDR1 reads SGDLS; CDR2 reads YYNGEE. CDR3 in amino acids: CASSVVGRGPSSGNTIYF. The CDR3 nucleotides are TGTGCCAGCAGCGTAGTGGGCAGGGGGCCGTCCTCTGGAAACACCATATATTTT.

The chain combines TRBV7-9 with TRBJ1-2, with D possibly matching TRBD1 (6 bases). The CDR3 is made up of 13 amino acids. From germline, CDR1 is SEHNR and CDR2 FQNEAQ (reference sequence). The V end was cut by 5 bases, the J end by 8 bases, with 15 bases between. The CDR3 DNA sequence: TGTGCCAGCAGCCTGCCGGGACAAGACGGCTACACCTTC. Amino acid sequence: CASSLPGQDGYTF.

The chain uses TRBV5-1 and TRBJ2-4; no firm D call. CDR3 size: 14 residues. Trimming cost V 0 bases and J 2 bases, with 6 bases left between them. Germline V gives CDR1 SGHRS, CDR2 YFSETQ. The CDR3 DNA is TGCGCCAGCAGCTTGGGCAGAACCAAAAACATTCAGTACTTC. Protein: CASSLGRTKNIQYF.

This rearrangement joins TRBV6-4 to TRBJ1-5; D is uncertain. Trimming pared 6 bases from V and 5 bases from J, leaving 14 bases between. The CDR3 spans 14 residues. The germline V gene has CDR1 MRHNA and CDR2 SNTAGT. The CDR3 spells CASSPPVPHQPQHF. The DNA for the CDR3 is TGTGCCAGCAGCCCTCCGGTGCCCCATCAGCCCCAGCATTTT.

The chain uses TRBV6-1 and TRBJ1-5, with 9 positions matching TRBD1. Germline CDR1 MNHNS, CDR2 SASEGT. V lost 3 bases to trimming and J lost 9 bases; unmatched junction nucleotides: 6. The CDR3 covers 14 residues. The CDR3 loop is CASSEDRGRPPQHF. DNA of the CDR3: TGTGCCAGCAGTGAGGACAGGGGTCGGCCGCCCCAGCATTTT.

The gene calls are TRBV2 and TRBJ1-1; no clear D gene. The V and J ends lost 5 bases and 7 bases respectively, with 14 bases between them. CDR1 is SNHLY, CDR2 FYNNEI, per germline. CDR3 size: 13 residues. In DNA form, the CDR3 reads TGTGCCAGCAGTCCCACCAACGGTCTTGAAGCTTTCTTT. As protein: CASSPTNGLEAFF.

This rearrangement joins TRBV30 to TRBJ1-2, with D uncertain. Trimming removed 1 base at V and 2 bases at J, with 2 bases between. The CDR3 sequence is 11 residues long. CDR1 is GTSNPN and CDR2 is SVGIG in the germline V gene (reference sequence). As DNA, the CDR3 is TGTGCCTGGAGTGCGAACTATGGCTACACCTTC. Residues: CAWSANYGYTF.

The rearrangement joins TRBV21-1 to TRBJ1-1; TRBD1 is the table's D call and was not checked against the DNA. TRBV21-1 is classified as a pseudogene. The CDR3 loop spans 14 amino acids. The CDR3 spells CARTLRGLGTEAFF. The CDR3 DNA reads as TGTGCCAGAACCCTCAGGGGGCTGGGGACTGAAGCTTTCTTT.

The chain is built from TRBV6-5 and TRBJ1-5; 8 nucleotides align to TRBD1. J lost 12 bases, V lost 7 bases, and 11 bases had no gene match. Germline V gene sequence: CDR1 MNHEY, CDR2 SVGAGI. This CDR3 is built from 13 residues. The CDR3 sequence: CASIGQGARVQHF. DNA for the CDR3: TGTGCCAGCATCGGGCAGGGGGCGCGGGTCCAGCATTTT.

The rearrangement links TRBV5-4 to TRBJ1-1, with 9 bases matching TRBD1. The V segment lost 4 bases and the J segment 3 bases; nucleotides outside the gene matches: 10. This CDR3 comprises 16 residues. The germline CDR1 and CDR2 sequences are SGHNT and YYREEE (reference sequence). The CDR3 reads CASSAIQGALDTEAFF. CDR3 bases: TGTGCCAGCAGCGCAATACAGGGGGCGCTGGACACTGAAGCTTTCTTT.

The V and J genes are TRBV11-2 and TRBJ1-2; D may be TRBD1 (6 bases). There are 15 residues in the CDR3. V lost 0 bases, J lost 2 bases, and 10 bases lay in between. Germline CDR1 is SGHAT and CDR2 is FQNNGV. This CDR3 reads CASSLEPTGNYGYTF. The CDR3 DNA sequence: TGTGCCAGCAGCTTAGAACCCACAGGGAACTATGGCTACACCTTC.

The rearrangement joins TRBV11-2 to TRBJ2-5; 7 bases match TRBD2. The germline gives CDR1 SGHAT, CDR2 FQNNGV. This CDR3 spans 19 amino acids. V trimming: 1 base; J trimming: 2 bases; junction bases outside the gene matches: 16. The CDR3 DNA sequence: TGTGCCAGCAGCTTAGGATTGGGGGGAGGGGAGGGAGGTCAAGAGACCCAGTACTTC. This encodes CASSLGLGGGEGGQETQYF.

This clone showed up just a few times. This chain uses TRBV19 with TRBJ1-2; D is uncertain. The CDR3 runs to 13 residues. V lost 4 bases to trimming and J lost 11 bases, with 17 bases between them. Germline V lookup: CDR1 LNHDA, CDR2 SQIVND (reference sequence). CDR3 sequence: CASSRGPPGMYTF. CDR3 DNA sequence: TGTGCCAGTAGTAGAGGCCCCCCGGGGATGTACACCTTC.

This chain links TRBV2 with TRBJ2-5, with 8 positions matching TRBD1. Trimming at V came to 3 bases and at J to 2 bases, leaving 2 bases not matched to a gene. The CDR3 has 14 amino acids. CDR1 and CDR2 from the germline V gene are SNHLY and FYNNEI. The CDR3 DNA is TGTGCCAGCAGTGATTACAGGGGGCAAGAGACCCAGTACTTC. Translated: CASSDYRGQETQYF.

The rearrangement links TRBV2 to TRBJ2-7; 7 bases line up with TRBD2. Germline CDR1 reads SNHLY; CDR2 reads FYNNEI. CDR3 size: 12 residues. Trimming cost V 9 bases and J 4 bases; bases outside gene matches: 6. CDR3 region: CASRTRKYEQYV. The CDR3 DNA reads TGTGCCAGTAGGACTAGGAAGTACGAGCAGTACGTC.